These 16 T cell receptor beta chains were all obtained from the same sample, sequenced in a study of cytomegalovirus exposure and HLA in healthy donors. PCR was performed using 60 Vbeta and 13 Jbeta primers. TCRdb keeps only in-frame clones here, not all; method: immunoSEQ multiplex PCR. The sample has fewer than 120,000 clones, around 78% seen once; the top ten hold around 1.2%. Sequencing input: PBMCs. The receptors here all came from a woman in her twenties or thirties in good health and CMV-seronegative.

This chain joins TRBV15 and TRBJ2-7, with 8 bases lining up with TRBD1. Germline CDR1 reads LNHNV; CDR2 reads YYDKDF (reference sequence). Losses at the gene ends were 5 bases for V and 0 bases for J; bases not matched to a gene: 3. This CDR3 is 14 amino acids long. The CDR3 reads CATSRDRNSYEQYF. Here the CDR3 DNA reads TGTGCCACCAGCCGGGACAGGAACTCCTACGAGCAGTACTTC.

The gene calls are TRBV6-6 and TRBJ1-5; D is undetermined. Germline assignment: CDR1 MNHNY and CDR2 SVGAGI (reference sequence). The length of the CDR3 is 15 residues. Trimming took 2 bases from V and 3 from J, leaving 11 bases between them. The CDR3 nucleotides read TGTGCCAGCAGTTACGATAGAGGGTACAATCAGCCCCAGCATTTT. Its translation is CASSYDRGYNQPQHF.

V usage is TRBV28 and J usage is TRBJ1-5, with D possibly matching TRBD1 (6 bases). Deletions cut 6 bases from V and 0 bases from J, with 6 bases between. Germline V lookup: CDR1 MDHEN, CDR2 SYDVKM. The CDR3 runs to 13 residues. This CDR3 is CASRDSSNQPQHF. DNA for the CDR3: TGTGCCAGCAGGGACAGTAGCAATCAGCCCCAGCATTTT.

The J gene is TRBJ2-2, the V gene TRBV7-2; 10 positions agree with TRBD2. This CDR3 has 17 residues. V was clipped by 5 bases and J by 0 bases; unmatched bases: 6. In germline, CDR1 is SGHTA, CDR2 FQGNSA. CDR3 in DNA: TGTGCCAGCAGCGCCAAAGCGGGAGGGACGAACACCGGGGAGCTGTTTTTT. The encoded protein is CASSAKAGGTNTGELFF.

This clone was recorded a few times. The chain employs TRBV6-5 and TRBJ2-2; no definite D call. This CDR3 is 13 amino acids long. V lost 3 bases to trimming and J lost 4 bases, with 6 bases between them. The germline CDR1 and CDR2 sequences are MNHEY and SVGAGI. CDR3 in DNA: TGTGCCAGCAGTTATCGGGTCACCGGGGAGCTGTTTTTT. It codes for CASSYRVTGELFF.

This clone has just one count. This chain uses TRBV6-1 with TRBJ2-7; TRBD1 aligns across 8 bases. The germline V gene encodes CDR1 MNHNS and CDR2 SASEGT. Trimming cost V 2 bases and J 3 bases; bases outside gene matches: 12. This CDR3 has 17 amino acids. DNA of the CDR3: TGTGCCAGCAGTGAAACGACAGGGGCCCTCCGCCGCTACGAGCAGTACTTC. As protein: CASSETTGALRRYEQYF.

Only one count was recorded for this clone. The chain joins TRBV5-1 to TRBJ1-5, with D possibly matching TRBD1 (5 bases). The ends were cut back, 4 bases at V and 0 bases at J, with 8 bases in the middle. The CDR3 extends over 14 amino acids. Germline values: CDR1 SGHRS, CDR2 YFSETQ. In DNA, the CDR3 is TGCGCCAGCAGCCCCGACAGTAGCAATCAGCCCCAGCATTTT. Translating it yields CASSPDSSNQPQHF.

The V and J genes are TRBV5-6 and TRBJ1-2; 7 bases map to TRBD1. The V gene's germline CDR1 is SGHDT and CDR2 YYEEEE. This CDR3 is built from 14 residues. The J segment lost 0 bases and the V segment lost 4 bases, leaving 3 bases of the junction unmatched. The CDR3 nucleotides are TGTGCCAGCAGCACGGGACAGTCTAACTATGGCTACACCTTC. It encodes CASSTGQSNYGYTF.

The genes are TRBV4-1 and TRBJ2-7; D possibly corresponds to TRBD1 (6 bases). Per the germline V gene, CDR1 is MGHRA and CDR2 is YSYEKL. The V and J ends lost 4 bases and 2 bases respectively, with 12 bases between them. The CDR3 is 14 amino acids. The CDR3 reads CASSPSGTTYEQYF. In DNA form, the CDR3 reads TGCGCCAGCAGCCCGTCCGGGACAACCTACGAGCAGTACTTC.

This clone has a single count. The V and J genes are TRBV28 and TRBJ1-1, with D perhaps TRBD1 (5 bases). The CDR3 contains 16 residues. CDR1 is MDHEN and CDR2 is SYDVKM in the germline V gene. The V end was cut by 8 bases, the J end by 1 base, with 20 bases between. CDR3: CASPFPTEVWNTEAFF. CDR3 nucleotide sequence: TGTGCCAGCCCCTTCCCGACAGAGGTCTGGAACACTGAAGCTTTCTTT.

V and J are TRBV9 and TRBJ2-7; TRBD2 aligns across 7 bases. CDR3 size: 14 residues. Germline values: CDR1 SGDLS, CDR2 YYNGEE. Unmatched junction bases numbered 7, after V lost 5 bases and J lost 2 bases. The CDR3 DNA reads TGTGCCAGCAGTGGCGGGGGATTGGCCTACGAGCAGTACTTC. Amino acids: CASSGGGLAYEQYF.

This clone was recorded a few times. CDR3 amino acids: CASKPGLAVQTQYF. The CDR3 nucleotides are TGTGCCAGCAAACCGGGACTAGCGGTACAGACCCAGTACTTC. The V gene is TRBV6-5, the J gene TRBJ2-5; 11 bases are a match to TRBD2. V shed 7 bases, J shed 6 bases, and the junction held 7 bases outside the gene matches. Germline V gives CDR1 MNHEY, CDR2 SVGAGI. This CDR3 has 14 amino acids.

The chain couples TRBV7-2 to TRBJ2-7; D remains ambiguous. The CDR3 runs 13 residues. Germline assignment: CDR1 SGHTA and CDR2 FQGNSA. The ends were cut back, 0 bases at V and 4 bases at J, with 7 bases in the middle. CDR3 residues: CASSLAHQYEQYF. CDR3 bases: TGTGCCAGCAGCTTAGCACACCAATACGAGCAGTACTTC.

The chain recombines TRBV2 with TRBJ2-7; 10 bases are shared with TRBD2. Germline V gene data show CDR1 as SNHLY and CDR2 as FYNNEI. This CDR3 has 15 amino acids. After removal of 6 bases from V and 2 bases from J, the junction contained 7 bases not matched to a gene. The CDR3 DNA follows: TGTGCCAGCAGGGAATATAGCGGGAGGACCTACGAGCAGTACTTC. Protein product: CASREYSGRTYEQYF.

This chain joins TRBV2 and TRBJ2-3, with 9 positions matching TRBD1. Germline V gene data show CDR1 as SNHLY and CDR2 as FYNNEI. This CDR3 has 15 residues. V shed 6 bases and J 6 bases; nucleotides not matched to a gene: 10. For the CDR3, the DNA is TGTGCCAGCAGCCGAGAGGGACAGGGTCTTGATACGCAGTATTTT. Its translation: CASSREGQGLDTQYF.

The chain recombines TRBV4-3 with TRBJ2-7; 8 bases agree with TRBD1. Germline V gene sequence: CDR1 LGHNA, CDR2 YSLEER. This CDR3 has 15 residues. V dropped 3 bases and J dropped 3; count of bases not matched to a gene: 7. The CDR3 coding sequence is TGCGCCAGCAGCCACAATACAGGGGGGTACTACGAGCAGTACTTC. It codes for CASSHNTGGYYEQYF.